One sample yielded the 25 T cell receptor beta chains listed below, sequenced in a study of Graves' ophthalmopathy and Graves' hyperthyroidism. The sequenced template was RNA, covering the TCR beta CDR3 region. Second-round multiplex PCR came after a first-round RT-PCR that employed HTBI primers. TCRdb processed the multiplex PCR reads anew with MiXCR; each CDR3 protein has one entry. The profile shows over a million distinct CDR3 sequences, about 36% of them singletons. Source material: peripheral blood or thyroid tissue (not recorded which). The receptors here all came from an adult man with Graves' hyperthyroidism.

The CDR3 protein is CSVGRVGTESTNEKLFF. In nucleotides, the CDR3 is TGCAGCGTTGGGAGGGTCGGGACAGAGTCAACTAATGAAAAACTGTTTTTT. The chain has TRBV29-1 and TRBJ1-4; 7 bases are shared with TRBD1. Trimming cost V 4 bases and J 0 bases; bases outside gene matches: 11. CDR1 and CDR2 (germline): SQVTM, ANQGSEA. The CDR3 loop spans 17 amino acids.

V and J are TRBV6-5 and TRBJ1-2, with 10 positions matching TRBD1. This CDR3 has 14 amino acids. J lost 6 bases, V lost 6 bases, and 7 bases had no gene match. Germline V gene sequence: CDR1 MNHEY, CDR2 SVGAGI. The CDR3 DNA is TGTGCCAGCAGACTTCGGACAGGGGGAAATGGCTACACCTTC. Residues: CASRLRTGGNGYTF.

The chain carries TRBV14 and TRBJ1-5, with TRBD1 identical over 7 bases. CDR3 length: 15 amino acids. The germline V gene encodes CDR1 SGHDN and CDR2 FVKESK. V was pared by 2 bases and J by 10 bases, with 11 bases of the junction left unmatched. For the CDR3, the DNA is TGTGCCAGCAGCCAAAACAGGGGACCGAATTCACCCCAGCATTTT. Translated, it gives CASSQNRGPNSPQHF.

This clonotype was detected ten times or more. The chain carries TRBV29-1 and TRBJ2-5; D remains unclear. In germline, CDR1 is SQVTM, CDR2 ANQGSEA. The ends were cut back, 3 bases at V and 4 bases at J, with 12 bases in the middle. The length of the CDR3 is 13 residues. The CDR3, as DNA: TGCAGCGTTGAGGCCTTGGAAGGAGAGACCCAGTACTTC. Translation: CSVEALEGETQYF.

This clonotype occurred many times. V usage is TRBV10-3 and J usage is TRBJ1-5, with D perhaps TRBD1 (5 bases). Germline V gene data show CDR1 as ENHRY and CDR2 as SYGVKD. Trimming removed 8 bases from V and 1 base from J, with 9 bases in between. This CDR3 has 13 amino acids. Here the CDR3 DNA reads TGTGCCATCGCGGGGGGGAGCAATCAGCCCCAGCATTTT. Translating it yields CAIAGGSNQPQHF.

The chain employs TRBV30 and TRBJ1-2; D not certain. The germline V gene has CDR1 GTSNPN and CDR2 SVGIG (reference sequence). V lost 1 base, J lost 3 bases, and 6 bases lay in between. There are 12 residues in the CDR3. CDR3 nucleotides: TGTGCCTGGAGTGGAACCGACTATGGCTACACCTTC. Translating it yields CAWSGTDYGYTF.

This clonotype was counted ten times or more. The chain is built from TRBV7-2 and TRBJ1-6; 10 bases match TRBD1. Germline values: CDR1 SGHTA, CDR2 FQGNSA. V gave up 11 bases and J gave up 10 bases; unmatched junction bases: 8. CDR3 length: 13 residues. The CDR3 sequence: CAAGRDRGSPLHF. The CDR3 region has the DNA TGTGCCGCTGGCCGGGACAGGGGATCACCCCTCCACTTT. Based on the CDR3 plus reference TRBV7-2 and TRBJ1-6, the full variable domain is GAGVSQSPSNKVTEKGKDVELRCDPISGHTALYWYRQSLGQGLEFLIYFQGNSAPDKSGLPSDRFSAERTGGSVSTLTIQRTQQEDSAVYLCAAGRDRGSPLHFGNGTRLTVT.

This chain uses TRBV12-3 or TRBV12-4 with TRBJ2-6; no clear D. V lost 6 bases, J lost 2 bases, and 8 bases lay in between. The CDR3 contains 14 residues. DNA for the CDR3: TGTGCCAGCAGCTTGTCCCCTGGGGCCAACGTCCTGACTTTC. This codes for CASSLSPGANVLTF.

The chain is built from TRBV29-1 and TRBJ1-1, with TRBD1 as a possible D gene (6 bases). The CDR3 length is 14 residues. Trimming cost V 2 bases and J 3 bases, with 13 bases left between them. Germline-derived CDR1 and CDR2 are SQVTM and ANQGSEA. The CDR3 nucleotides read TGCAGCGTTGAAAGCCTGGCAGGGGACACTGAAGCTTTCTTT. This sequence encodes CSVESLAGDTEAFF.

In DNA form, the CDR3 reads TGTGCCAGCTCACAGGGGAAAGGAAAGACCCAGTACTTC. Translated: CASSQGKGKTQYF. This chain connects TRBV12-3 or TRBV12-4 to TRBJ2-5; 7 nucleotides line up with TRBD1. The CDR3 is 13 amino acids. The junction had 9 bases not matched to a gene; V was cut back by 8 bases and J by 6 bases.

This clonotype has more than one count but fewer than ten. The CDR3 DNA reads as TGTGCCAGCAGTTTCCATCACACGGGGCAACTGTTTTTT. Protein product: CASSFHHTGQLFF. V gene TRBV28 combines with J gene TRBJ1-4; weak D call: TRBD1 (5 bases). Germline V gene data show CDR1 as MDHEN and CDR2 as SYDVKM. Trimming pared 3 bases from V and 12 bases from J, leaving 14 bases between. The CDR3 consists of 13 residues.

J is TRBJ2-7 and V is TRBV25-1, with 8 positions matching TRBD2. With 6 bases clipped from V and 7 bases from J, the junction kept 2 bases outside the gene matches. The CDR3 contains 11 residues. From germline, CDR1 is MGHDK and CDR2 SYGVNS. This chain's CDR3 is CASRKREEQYF. In DNA, the CDR3 is TGTGCCAGCAGGAAGCGGGAGGAGCAGTACTTC.

This clonotype was recorded only once. The J gene is TRBJ1-2, the V gene TRBV11-1; TRBD1 agrees at 8 bases. Germline loops: CDR1 SGHAT, CDR2 FQDESV (reference sequence). V was clipped by 0 bases and J by 3 bases; unmatched bases: 6. CDR3 size: 16 residues. Here the CDR3 reads CASSLADRAGDYGYTF. The CDR3 coding sequence is TGTGCCAGCAGCTTAGCGGACAGGGCAGGCGACTATGGCTACACCTTC.

This clonotype was seen at least ten times. CDR3 loop: CASSKDRWALDGYTF. The CDR3 nucleotides are TGTGCCAGTAGTAAAGACAGGTGGGCGTTGGATGGCTACACCTTC. The chain combines TRBV19 with TRBJ1-2, with D tentatively TRBD1 (6 bases). The CDR3 runs to 15 residues. V was trimmed by 4 bases and J by 6 bases, leaving 18 bases between them. Per the germline V gene, CDR1 is LNHDA and CDR2 is SQIVND (reference sequence).

This clonotype appeared many times. The chain is built from TRBV7-2 and TRBJ2-5, with 10 bases identical to TRBD2. The V gene end was trimmed by 5 bases and the J gene end by 7 bases; junction bases not matched to a gene: 10. Germline V CDR1 and CDR2: SGHTA, FQGNSA. The CDR3 sequence is 15 residues long. In DNA form, the CDR3 reads TGTGCCAGCAGCCCCTCGAATAGCGGGAGGTGGACCCAGTACTTC. Amino acid sequence: CASSPSNSGRWTQYF. Using reference TRBV7-2 and TRBJ2-5 for the parts outside the CDR3, the full variable domain is GAGVSQSPSNKVTEKGKDVELRCDPISGHTALYWYRQSLGQGLEFLIYFQGNSAPDKSGLPSDRFSAERTGGSVSTLTIQRTQQEDSAVYLCASSPSNSGRWTQYFGPGTRLLVL.

The V gene is TRBV11-2, the J gene TRBJ2-3; 7 bases fit TRBD1. This CDR3 contains 14 residues. Germline values: CDR1 SGHAT, CDR2 FQNNGV. Trimming cost V 3 bases and J 4 bases; bases outside gene matches: 4. The CDR3 coding sequence is TGTGCCAGCAGCTTGACAGGGACCCCAGATACGCAGTATTTT. Translated: CASSLTGTPDTQYF.

The V call is TRBV20-1, the J call TRBJ2-5; D gene uncertain. Germline-derived CDR1 and CDR2 are DFQATT and SNEGSKA (reference sequence). Trimming left V 1 base short and J 1 base short, with 16 bases between. CDR3 size: 16 residues. The CDR3 DNA reads as TGCAGTGCTAGAGTGGAACAGAGATCAGTCCAAGAGACCCAGTACTTC. Translated, it gives CSARVEQRSVQETQYF.

The J gene is TRBJ2-7, the V gene TRBV5-1, with 8 bases that match TRBD2. V dropped 4 bases and J dropped 6; count of bases not matched to a gene: 9. The length of the CDR3 is 14 residues. Looked up from germline, CDR1 is SGHRS and CDR2 is YFSETQ. The CDR3 sequence is CASSPPRAGVEQYF. In nucleotides, the CDR3 is TGCGCCAGCAGCCCGCCCCGAGCGGGAGTCGAGCAGTACTTC.

The chain employs TRBV29-1 and TRBJ2-5; 9 bases map to TRBD1. Germline trimming cut 8 bases from V and 4 bases from J; bases unmatched to any gene: 11. The CDR3 loop spans 14 amino acids. Germline assignment: CDR1 SQVTM and CDR2 ANQGSEA. The CDR3 loop reads CSYPGQGDRETQYF. CDR3 DNA: TGCAGCTATCCGGGACAGGGAGACCGAGAGACCCAGTACTTC.

Regarding this clonotype: This may be a read error: a much more frequent sequence differs by one nucleotide. The V call is TRBV6-6, the J call TRBJ2-5; perhaps D is TRBD1 or TRBD2 (5 bases each). Germline lookup yields CDR1 MNHNY and CDR2 SVGAGI (reference sequence). This CDR3 region has 14 residues. Between the trimmed V and J ends, which lost 5 bases and 0 bases, there was a span of 10 bases. CDR3 DNA sequence: TGTGCCAGCAGTACGGGACGGTACCAAGAGACCCAGTACTTC. Translating it yields CASSTGRYQETQYF.

This chain uses TRBV15 with TRBJ1-3; unclear D gene. The V end was cut by 1 base, the J end by 8 bases, with 12 bases between. The CDR3 consists of 14 residues. Looked up from germline, CDR1 is LNHNV and CDR2 is YYDKDF (reference sequence). CDR3 bases: TGTGCCACCAGCAGAGCGAACTATGGCTACACCATATATTTT. Residues: CATSRANYGYTIYF.

V gene TRBV20-1 combines with J gene TRBJ2-3; tentatively, D is TRBD1 (5 bases). Germline CDR1 reads DFQATT; CDR2 reads SNEGSKA (reference sequence). Trimming cost V 2 bases and J 4 bases, with 10 bases left between them. The CDR3 length is 13 residues. The CDR3 spells CSARQGNADTQYF. In DNA form, the CDR3 reads TGCAGTGCTAGACAGGGTAACGCAGATACGCAGTATTTT.

This sequence joins TRBV6-6 and TRBJ1-1, with D hard to call. Germline V lookup: CDR1 MNHNY, CDR2 SVGAGI (reference sequence). The CDR3 consists of 14 residues. The V and J ends lost 0 bases and 5 bases respectively, with 10 bases between them. CDR3 amino acids: CASSYSREGTEAFF. DNA for the CDR3: TGTGCCAGCAGTTACTCGCGGGAGGGAACTGAAGCTTTCTTT.

The table lists this clonotype with many counts. The rearrangement links TRBV10-3 to TRBJ1-5; D remains ambiguous. V lost 0 bases and J 4 bases, leaving 10 bases between the germline ends. This CDR3 is 15 amino acids long. Germline V CDR1 and CDR2: ENHRY, SYGVKD. For the CDR3, the DNA is TGTGCCATCAGTGAGTCGGACCGTGAAAATCAGCCCCAGCATTTT. This gives the protein CAISESDRENQPQHF.

This rearrangement joins TRBV25-1 to TRBJ2-7, with 9 nucleotides matching TRBD2. This CDR3 is 14 amino acids long. Germline V lookup: CDR1 MGHDK, CDR2 SYGVNS. After removal of 7 bases from V and 2 bases from J, the junction contained 6 bases not matched to a gene. The CDR3 region is CASKGLARTYEQYF. DNA of the CDR3: TGTGCCAGCAAAGGACTAGCGAGGACCTACGAGCAGTACTTC.